This TCR beta chain was identified in a study of blood T cell repertoires in COVID-19. V was clipped by 5 bases and J by 5 bases, with 22 bases between them. This CDR3 contains 17 residues. Germline assignment: CDR1 MNHEY and CDR2 SMNVEV (reference sequence). Data came from immunoSEQ multiplex PCR; TCRdb stores just in-frame clones and leaves some out. Of roughly 340,000 clones in the sample, approximately 90% were seen once. V is TRBV27 and J is TRBJ2-1; a weak D match, TRBD1 (6 bases). The sequence came from a woman between 18 and 29 years old who had recovered from COVID-19. The sequenced sample was peripheral blood. CDR3 amino acids: CASSQKMVGTTDNEQFF. The CDR3 DNA reads as TGTGCCAGCAGTCAAAAAATGGTCGGGACAACCGACAATGAGCAGTTCTTC.